The entry that follows covers one TCR beta chain sequence. Trimming removed 2 bases from V and 5 bases from J; junction bases left unmatched: 9. The length of the CDR3 is 16 residues. Germline CDR1 GTSNPN, CDR2 SVGIG (reference sequence). This record belongs to a study of blood T cell repertoires in COVID-19. Some clones are missing from TCRdb's copy, which holds only in-frame ones; the method was immunoSEQ multiplex PCR. The table has a few hundred thousand clones, 85% seen once. This TCR derives from a woman aged 18-35 years with acute or convalescent COVID-19. Sample: peripheral blood. The chain links TRBV30 to TRBJ2-5; 12 nucleotides match TRBD2. CDR3 DNA: TGTGCCTGGAGTCTTTCTAGCGGGGGGGCAGGGGAGACCCAGTACTTC. Its translation is CAWSLSSGGAGETQYF.